This section outlines one TCR beta chain sequence together with its context. The data stem from a study of control samples from healthy donors and cancer patients. This CDR3 is 15 amino acids long. The ends lost 4 bases at V and 3 bases at J; junction bases unmatched: 4. Germline loops: CDR1 SGHRS, CDR2 YFSETQ. Sequencing was performed with immunoSEQ multiplex PCR; in TCRdb, only in-frame clones are kept and a portion is missing. The sample yields some 120,000 clones, 85% to 95% seen once. The chain has TRBV5-1 and TRBJ2-3; 11 bases are shared with TRBD2. The TCR was taken from a man aged 25 to 40 in good health. The sequenced sample consisted of blood. The CDR3 is CASSLTSGVTDTQYF. DNA for the CDR3: TGCGCCAGCAGCCTGACTAGCGGGGTGACAGATACGCAGTATTTT.